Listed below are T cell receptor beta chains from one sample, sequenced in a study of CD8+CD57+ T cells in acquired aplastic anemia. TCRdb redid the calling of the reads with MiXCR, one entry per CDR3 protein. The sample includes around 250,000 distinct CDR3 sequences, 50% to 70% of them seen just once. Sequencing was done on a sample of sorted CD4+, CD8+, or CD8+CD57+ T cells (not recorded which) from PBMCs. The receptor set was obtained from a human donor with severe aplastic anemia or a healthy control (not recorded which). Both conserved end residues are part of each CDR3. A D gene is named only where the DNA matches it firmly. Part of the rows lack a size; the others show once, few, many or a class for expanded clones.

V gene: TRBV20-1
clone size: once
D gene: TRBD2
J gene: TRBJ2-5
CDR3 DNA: TGCAGTGCTAGAGCCGACGGGGGGCAAGAGACCCAGTACTTC
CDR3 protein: CSARADGGQETQYF

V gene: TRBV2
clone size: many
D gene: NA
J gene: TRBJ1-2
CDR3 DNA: TGTGCCAGCAGGGTCGTCGCCAGGGAGGTCTATGGCTACACCTTC
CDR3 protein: CASRVVAREVYGYTF

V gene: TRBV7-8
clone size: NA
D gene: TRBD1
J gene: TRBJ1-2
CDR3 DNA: TGTGCCAGCAGCTTACGGGGACAGGGTATCGATCCTAACTATGGCTACACCTTC
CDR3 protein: CASSLRGQGIDPNYGYTF

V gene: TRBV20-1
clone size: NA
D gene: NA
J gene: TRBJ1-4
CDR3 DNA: TGCAGTGCTAGAGTTACATCGGGGACTAATGAAAAACTGTTTTTT
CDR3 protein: CSARVTSGTNEKLFF

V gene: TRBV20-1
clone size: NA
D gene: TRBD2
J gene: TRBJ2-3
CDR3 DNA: TGCAGCCTGACTAGCGCAGATACGCAGTATTTT
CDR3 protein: CSLTSADTQYF

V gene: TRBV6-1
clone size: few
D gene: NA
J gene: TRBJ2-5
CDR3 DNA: TGTGCCAGCAGTGAAGCGGGGGAGGTAGAGACCCAGTACTTC
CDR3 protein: CASSEAGEVETQYF

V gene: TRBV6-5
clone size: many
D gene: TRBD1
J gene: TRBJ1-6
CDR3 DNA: TGTGCCAGCAGGGGACAGGGCGATAATTCACCCCTCCACTTT
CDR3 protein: CASRGQGDNSPLHF

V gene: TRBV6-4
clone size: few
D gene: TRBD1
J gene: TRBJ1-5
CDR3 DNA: TGTGCCAGCAGCGGACAGGGGCGGAATCAGCCCCAGCATTTT
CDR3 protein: CASSGQGRNQPQHF

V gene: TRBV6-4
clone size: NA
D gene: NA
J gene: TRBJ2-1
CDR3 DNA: TGTGCCAGCAGTTACGGCGATGAGCAGTTCTTC
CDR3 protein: CASSYGDEQFF

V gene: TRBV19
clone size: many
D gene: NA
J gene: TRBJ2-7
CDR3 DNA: TGTGCCTCAGGACGGGGCCTCTCCTACGAGCAGTACTTC
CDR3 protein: CASGRGLSYEQYF

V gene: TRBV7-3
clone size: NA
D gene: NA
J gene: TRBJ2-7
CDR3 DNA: TGTGCCAGCAGCTTACAGAGATCGGGCTACGAGCAGTACTTC
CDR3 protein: CASSLQRSGYEQYF

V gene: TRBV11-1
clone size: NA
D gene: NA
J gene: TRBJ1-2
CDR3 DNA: TGTGCCAGCAGTTCCTGGGGAGGGACTAACTATGGCTACACCTTC
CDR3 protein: CASSSWGGTNYGYTF

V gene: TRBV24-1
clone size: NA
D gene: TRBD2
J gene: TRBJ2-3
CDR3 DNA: TGTGCCACCAGTGACGCTTGGGGTAGCGGGAGTGGAGATACGCAGTATTTT
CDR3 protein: CATSDAWGSGSGDTQYF

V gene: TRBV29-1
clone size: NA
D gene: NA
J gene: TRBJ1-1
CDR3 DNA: TGCAGCGTTGTTGAAGTTGCAGCTTTCTTT
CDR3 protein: CSVVEVAAFF

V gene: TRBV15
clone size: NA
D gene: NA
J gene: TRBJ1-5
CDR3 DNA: TGTGCCACCAGCAGTGGACACCCTCCTCAGCCCCAGCATTTT
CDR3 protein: CATSSGHPPQPQHF

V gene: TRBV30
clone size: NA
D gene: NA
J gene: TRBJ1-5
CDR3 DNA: TGTGCCTGGACCACCCAACAGGGCGGTCAGCATTTT
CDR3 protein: CAWTTQQGGQHF

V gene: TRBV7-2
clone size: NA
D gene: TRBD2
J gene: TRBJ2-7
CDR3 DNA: TGTGCCAGCAGCTGGGCCGGGACTAGCGGGTACGAGCAGTACTTC
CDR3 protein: CASSWAGTSGYEQYF

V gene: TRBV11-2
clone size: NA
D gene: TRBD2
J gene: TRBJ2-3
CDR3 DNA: TGTGCCAGCCATGGGACTAGCGTAGCTAGCACAGATACGCAGTATTTT
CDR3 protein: CASHGTSVASTDTQYF

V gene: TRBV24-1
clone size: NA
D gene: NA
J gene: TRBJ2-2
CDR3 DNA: TGTGCCACCAGTCTCGGTGGGACCGGGGAGCTGTTTTTT
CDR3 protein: CATSLGGTGELFF

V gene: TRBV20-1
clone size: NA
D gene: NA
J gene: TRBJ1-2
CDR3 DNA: TGCAGTGCGAACGGCCCCAAGGCGGGGGAAGGCTACACCTTC
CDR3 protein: CSANGPKAGEGYTF

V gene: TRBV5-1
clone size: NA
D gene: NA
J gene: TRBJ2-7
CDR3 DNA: TGCGCCAGCAGCCTTATCCGGGACATGAACTACGAGCAGTACTTC
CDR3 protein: CASSLIRDMNYEQYF

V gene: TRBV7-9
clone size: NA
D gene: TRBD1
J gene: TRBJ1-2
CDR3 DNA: TGTGCCAGCAGCCTAAGACAGGGGGATGACTATGGCTACACCTTC
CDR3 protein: CASSLRQGDDYGYTF

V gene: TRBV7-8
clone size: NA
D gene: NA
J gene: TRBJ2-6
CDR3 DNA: TGTGCCAGCAGTGGTCTTACTCCCGGGGCCAACGTCCTGACTTTC
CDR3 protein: CASSGLTPGANVLTF

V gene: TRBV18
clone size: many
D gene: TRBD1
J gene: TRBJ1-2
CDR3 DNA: TGTGCCAGCTCACCCGGGACAGATAATGGCTACACCTTC
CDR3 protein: CASSPGTDNGYTF

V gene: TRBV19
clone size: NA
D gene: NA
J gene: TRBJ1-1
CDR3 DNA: TGTGCCAGTAGTATTGGGCGGAGCATGAACACTGAAGCTTTCTTT
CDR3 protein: CASSIGRSMNTEAFF

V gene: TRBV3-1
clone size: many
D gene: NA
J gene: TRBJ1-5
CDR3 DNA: TGTGCCAGCAGCCAAGCTTGGTCGGGGCCCCAGCATTTT
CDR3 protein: CASSQAWSGPQHF

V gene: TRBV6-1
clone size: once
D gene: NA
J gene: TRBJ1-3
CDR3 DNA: TGTGCCAGCAGTGAGGAACTTGGCTCTGGAAACACCATATATTTT
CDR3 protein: CASSEELGSGNTIYF

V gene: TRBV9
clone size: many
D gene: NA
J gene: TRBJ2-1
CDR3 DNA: TGTGCCAGCAGCGTAGTGCCCGGGAATGAGCAGTTCTTC
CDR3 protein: CASSVVPGNEQFF

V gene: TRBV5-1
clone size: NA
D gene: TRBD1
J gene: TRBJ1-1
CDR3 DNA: TGCGCCAGCAGCTCCCCTGGACAGGCTACTGAAGCTTTCTTT
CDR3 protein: CASSSPGQATEAFF

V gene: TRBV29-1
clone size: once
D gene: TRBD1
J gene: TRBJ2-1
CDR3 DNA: TGCAGCGTCGCAAGGACAGGGAATGAGCAGTTCTTC
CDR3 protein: CSVARTGNEQFF

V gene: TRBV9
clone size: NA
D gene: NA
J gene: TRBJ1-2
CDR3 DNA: TGTGCCAGCGCTAGGGGTACCTTC
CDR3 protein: CASARGTF

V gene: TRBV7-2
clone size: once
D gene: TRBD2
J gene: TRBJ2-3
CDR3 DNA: TGTGCCAGCAGCTCGACTAGCGGGGATATAACAGATACGCAGTGTTTT
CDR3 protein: CASSSTSGDITDTQCF

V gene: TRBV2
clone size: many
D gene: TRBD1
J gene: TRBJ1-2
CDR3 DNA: TGTGCCAGCAGCCGACAGGGGCTAGATGTACGCGGCTACACCTTC
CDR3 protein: CASSRQGLDVRGYTF

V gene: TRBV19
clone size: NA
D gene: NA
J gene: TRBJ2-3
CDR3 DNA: TGTGCCAGTAAGGGTCCTAGCACAGATACGCAGTATTTT
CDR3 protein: CASKGPSTDTQYF

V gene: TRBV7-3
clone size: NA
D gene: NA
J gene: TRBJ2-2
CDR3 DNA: TGTGCCAGCAGCATTACAGGGTCCACCGGGGAGCTGTTTTTT
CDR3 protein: CASSITGSTGELFF

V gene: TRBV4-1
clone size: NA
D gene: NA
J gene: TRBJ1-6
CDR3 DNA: TGCGCCAGCAGCCAAGATAGCGGGAGGACACCCCTCCACTTT
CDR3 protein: CASSQDSGRTPLHF

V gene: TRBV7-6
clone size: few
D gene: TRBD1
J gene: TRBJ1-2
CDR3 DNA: TGTGCCAGCGGGACAGTAAACTATGGCTACACCTTC
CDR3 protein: CASGTVNYGYTF

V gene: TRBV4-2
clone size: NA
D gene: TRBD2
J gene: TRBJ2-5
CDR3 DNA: TGTGCCAGCAGCCAAGGCGGGGGGCCAGAGACCCAGTACTTC
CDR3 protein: CASSQGGGPETQYF

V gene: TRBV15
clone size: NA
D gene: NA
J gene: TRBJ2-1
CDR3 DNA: TGTGCCACCAGCGTCCAGGGGAAACAACTCAATGAGCAGTTCTTC
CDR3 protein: CATSVQGKQLNEQFF

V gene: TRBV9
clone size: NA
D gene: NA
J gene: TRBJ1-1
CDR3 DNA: TGTGCCAGCAGCGTAGAGAGGGGGTACACTGAAGCTTTCTTT
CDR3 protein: CASSVERGYTEAFF

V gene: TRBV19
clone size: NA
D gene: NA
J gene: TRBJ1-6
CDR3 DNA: TGTGCCAGTAGTATCCAACAGGGTGTGAATTCACCCCTCCACTTT
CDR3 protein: CASSIQQGVNSPLHF

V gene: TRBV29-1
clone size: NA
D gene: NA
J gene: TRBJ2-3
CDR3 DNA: TGCAGCGTTGCCAGGGGTGGCACAGATACGCAGTATTTT
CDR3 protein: CSVARGGTDTQYF

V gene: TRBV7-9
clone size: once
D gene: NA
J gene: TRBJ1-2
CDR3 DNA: TGTGCCAGCAGCTTAATTGACTTCGCCGGCTACACCTTC
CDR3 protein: CASSLIDFAGYTF

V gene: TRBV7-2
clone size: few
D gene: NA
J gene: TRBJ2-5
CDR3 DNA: TGTGCCAGCAGCGCAAGAAGGGGGGCGTTCCAAGAGACCCAGTACTTC
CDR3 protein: CASSARRGAFQETQYF

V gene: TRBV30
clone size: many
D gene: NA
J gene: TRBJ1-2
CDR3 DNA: TGTGCCTGGAGTGTACTGGAGGATGGCTACACCTTC
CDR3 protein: CAWSVLEDGYTF

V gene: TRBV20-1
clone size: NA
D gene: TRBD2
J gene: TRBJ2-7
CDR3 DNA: TGCAGTCAGGCGGGAGCCATCTCCTACGAGCAGTACTTC
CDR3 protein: CSQAGAISYEQYF

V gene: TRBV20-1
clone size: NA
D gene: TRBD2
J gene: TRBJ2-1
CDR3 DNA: TGCAGTGCTTATACTAGCGGCAGGGGACCCTTCTACAATGAGCAGTTCTTC
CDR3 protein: CSAYTSGRGPFYNEQFF

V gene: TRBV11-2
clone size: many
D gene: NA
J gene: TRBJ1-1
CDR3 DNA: TGTGCCAGCAGCTTAGAACAGGCGAACACTGAAGCTTTCTTT
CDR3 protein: CASSLEQANTEAFF

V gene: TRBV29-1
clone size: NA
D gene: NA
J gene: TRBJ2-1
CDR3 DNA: TGCAGCGTTGAAGATCAGGCGTTAGATATCTACAATGAGCAGTTCTTC
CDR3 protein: CSVEDQALDIYNEQFF

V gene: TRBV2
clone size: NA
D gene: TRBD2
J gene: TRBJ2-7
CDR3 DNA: TGTGCCGGGGGACTAGCCAACGAGCAGTACTTC
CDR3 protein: CAGGLANEQYF

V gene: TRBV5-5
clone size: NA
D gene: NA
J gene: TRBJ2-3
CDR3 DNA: TGTGCCAGCAGCTGGGGGGACAACACAGATACGCAGTATTTT
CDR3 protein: CASSWGDNTDTQYF

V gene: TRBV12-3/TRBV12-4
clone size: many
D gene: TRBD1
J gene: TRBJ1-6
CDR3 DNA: TGTGCCAGCACCTGGGACAGACCCAATTCACCCCTCCACTTT
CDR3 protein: CASTWDRPNSPLHF

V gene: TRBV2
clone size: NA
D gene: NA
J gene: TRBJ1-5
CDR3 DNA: TGTGCCAGCAGGATCGGCGGAGGGCGCAATCAGCCCCAGCATTTT
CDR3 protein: CASRIGGGRNQPQHF

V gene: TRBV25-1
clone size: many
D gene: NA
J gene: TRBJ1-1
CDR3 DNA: TGTGCCAGCAGTAACATGAACACTGAAGCTTTCTTT
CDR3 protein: CASSNMNTEAFF

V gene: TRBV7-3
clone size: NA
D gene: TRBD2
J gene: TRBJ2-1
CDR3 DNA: TGTGCCAGCAGTCCCTTCTCTCGGGGGGGGTACAATGAGCAGTTCTTC
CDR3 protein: CASSPFSRGGYNEQFF